This passage covers 10 T cell receptor beta chains from one sample sequenced in a study of CD4 T cells in relation to SARS-CoV-2 and coronaviruses. Their antigens remain unidentified. Before the COVID-19 pandemic, during about 2010-2019, CD4+ T cells were taken from unexposed donors. CD4+ T cells were isolated from the cells after around 11 days of culture. Sequenced by immunoSEQ multiplex PCR; TCRdb stores in-frame clones only, minus some. The repertoire consists of more than 20,000 clones, with roughly 82% occurring once and the leading ten covering 10% to 15%. Sequenced input: CD4+ T cells from PBMCs, cultured in vitro. All receptors come from a human donor in good health.

The chain joins TRBV21-1 to TRBJ1-5; the table calls TRBD1, which could not be checked here. TRBV21-1 is annotated as a pseudogene. CDR3 length: 18 amino acids. The CDR3 sequence is CASSVFAPTTGFGQPQHF. The CDR3 DNA follows: TGTGCCAGCAGCGTTTTCGCCCCCACTACAGGGTTCGGGCAGCCCCAGCATTTT.

Points on this clone: The junction does not match germline at one end; this may be a read error. The rearrangement uses TRBV6-2 or TRBV6-3 and TRBJ2-1; D may be TRBD1 (5 bases). This CDR3 spans 17 amino acids. Germline V gene lookup returns CDR1 MNHEY and CDR2 SVGEGT. The DNA of the CDR3 is TGTGCCAGCAGTTACGGGGCTGGTCGGTTTACAGGAGAATATGAGGTCTTC. Protein sequence: CASSYGAGRFTGEYEVF.

The rearrangement uses TRBV3-1 (or the pseudogene TRBV3-2) and TRBJ2-2, with 7 bases fitting TRBD2. Unmatched junction bases numbered 3, after V lost 7 bases and J lost 4 bases. The CDR3 totals 13 residues. The germline CDR1 and CDR2 sequences are LGHDT and YNNKEL (reference sequence). CDR3 residues: CASTGGVTGELFF. The CDR3 region has the DNA TGTGCCAGCACGGGGGGAGTCACCGGGGAGCTGTTTTTT.

V usage is TRBV4-1 and J usage is TRBJ1-6; D remains ambiguous. CDR1 is MGHRA, CDR2 YSYEKL, per germline. Trimming shortened V by 4 bases and J by 7 bases, and 14 bases separated the two germline ends. The CDR3 consists of 15 residues. The CDR3 nucleotides are TGCGCCAGCAGCCGAAATTGGGGAGAGAATTCACCCCTCCACTTT. Translation: CASSRNWGENSPLHF.

This clone was seen a few times. The chain is built from TRBV2 and TRBJ1-5; tentative D call: TRBD1 (5 bases). This CDR3 region has 15 residues. Trimming took off 5 bases at V and 3 bases at J, with 14 bases between the two ends. CDR1 and CDR2 from the germline V gene are SNHLY and FYNNEI. DNA for the CDR3: TGTGCCAGCAGTCCCGGACAACTTTCCAATCAGCCCCAGCATTTT. It yields the protein CASSPGQLSNQPQHF.

This chain joins TRBV30 and TRBJ1-2; D ambiguous. Trimming took 3 bases from V and 4 from J, leaving 15 bases between them. The germline V gene has CDR1 GTSNPN and CDR2 SVGIG (reference sequence). There are 14 residues in the CDR3. CDR3: CAWRLQGPSYGYTF. The CDR3 DNA follows: TGTGCCTGGAGACTCCAAGGGCCCTCCTATGGCTACACCTTC.

CDR3 coding DNA: TGTGCCAGCAGTTTCGGCAGCACCGGGGAGCTGTTTTTT. Translating it yields CASSFGSTGELFF. J is TRBJ2-2 and V is TRBV12-3 or TRBV12-4; D gene uncertain. This CDR3 comprises 13 residues. V was shortened by 3 bases and J by 4 bases, with 6 bases between the two germline ends.

The chain couples TRBV5-6 to TRBJ1-1, with D possibly being TRBD1 (5 bases). Germline V gives CDR1 SGHDT, CDR2 YYEEEE. V was pared by 2 bases and J by 2 bases, with 13 bases between. The CDR3 length is 15 residues. CDR3 loop: CASSFYWGVNTEAFF. In DNA, the CDR3 is TGTGCCAGCAGCTTTTACTGGGGGGTTAACACTGAAGCTTTCTTT. Variable domain in full (rest from reference TRBV5-6 and TRBJ1-1): DAGVTQSPTHLIKTRGQQVTLRCSPKSGHDTVSWYQQALGQGPQFIFQYYEEEERQRGNFPDRFSGHQFPNYSSELNVNALLLGDSALYLCASSFYWGVNTEAFFGQGTRLTVV.

The genes are TRBV10-2 and TRBJ2-7; D might be TRBD1 (5 bases). V was cut by 5 bases and J by 3 bases, with 14 bases left in between. The CDR3 extends over 14 amino acids. Germline V gives CDR1 WSHSY, CDR2 SAAADI. CDR3 sequence: CASSMAGKGYEQYF. In DNA form, the CDR3 reads TGCGCCAGCAGTATGGCAGGGAAAGGCTACGAGCAGTACTTC.

The CDR3 loop is CASSLTAGGQPQHF. The CDR3 DNA follows: TGTGCCAGCAGTTTAACGGCAGGGGGACAGCCCCAGCATTTT. The chain recombines TRBV27 with TRBJ1-5; 7 bases are shared with TRBD1. The V gene end was trimmed by 2 bases and the J gene end by 7 bases; junction bases not matched to a gene: 5. Germline-derived CDR1 and CDR2 are MNHEY and SMNVEV (reference sequence). CDR3 length: 14 residues.